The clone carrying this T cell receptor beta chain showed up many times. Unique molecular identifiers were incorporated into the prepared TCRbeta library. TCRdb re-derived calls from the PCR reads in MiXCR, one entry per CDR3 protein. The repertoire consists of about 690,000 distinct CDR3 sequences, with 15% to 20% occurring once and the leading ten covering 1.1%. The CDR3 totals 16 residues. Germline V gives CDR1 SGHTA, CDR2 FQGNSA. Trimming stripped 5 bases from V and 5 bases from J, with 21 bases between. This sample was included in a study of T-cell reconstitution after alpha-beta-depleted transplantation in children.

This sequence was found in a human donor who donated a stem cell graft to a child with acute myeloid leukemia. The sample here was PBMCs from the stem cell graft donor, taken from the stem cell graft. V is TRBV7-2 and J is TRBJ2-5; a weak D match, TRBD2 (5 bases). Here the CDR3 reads CASSLVSLMRRETQYF. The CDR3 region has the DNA TGTGCCAGCAGCCTCGTATCTCTGATGAGGAGGGAGACCCAGTACTTC.